This T cell receptor (beta chain) originates from a study of OX40 agonist ivuxolimab in advanced cancers. The study, taken as a whole, reports: At doses 0.1 to 3.0 mg/kg, CD4+ and CD8+ clones expanded.

In the case of this clone: Its antigen is undetermined.

Using immunoSEQ multiplex PCR, the repertoire was profiled, and TCRdb retains in-frame clones only, with some absent. The profile shows more than 45,000 clones, around 94% of them singletons. This CDR3 comprises 16 residues. Germline lookup yields CDR1 SNHLY and CDR2 FYNNEI. The trim removed 3 bases at V and 4 bases at J, leaving 9 bases unmatched. The source of this sequence is an adult with an advanced solid tumor such as melanoma, head and neck, liver or kidney cancer. The chain uses TRBV2 and TRBJ2-3; 8 nucleotides line up with TRBD2. The sample here was CD4+ or CD8+ T cells sorted from blood, taken in a trial of the OX40 agonist ivuxolimab. The CDR3 DNA is TGTGCCAGCAGTGAGAAAGCGGGAGCCGGCCCAGATACGCAGTATTTT. This gives the protein CASSEKAGAGPDTQYF.